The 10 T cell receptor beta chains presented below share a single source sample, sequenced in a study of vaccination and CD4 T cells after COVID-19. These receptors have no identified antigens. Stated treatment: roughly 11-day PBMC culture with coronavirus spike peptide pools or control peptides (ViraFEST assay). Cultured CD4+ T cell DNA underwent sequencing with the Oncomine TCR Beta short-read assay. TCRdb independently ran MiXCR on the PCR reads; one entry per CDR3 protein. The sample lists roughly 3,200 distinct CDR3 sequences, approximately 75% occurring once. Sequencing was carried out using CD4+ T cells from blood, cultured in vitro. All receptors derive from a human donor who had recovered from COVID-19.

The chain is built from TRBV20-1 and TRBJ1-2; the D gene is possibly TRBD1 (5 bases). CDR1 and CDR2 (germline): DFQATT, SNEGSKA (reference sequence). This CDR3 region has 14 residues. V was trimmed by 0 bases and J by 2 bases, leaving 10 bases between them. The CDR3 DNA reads TGCAGTGCTAGAGAGGCGACAGCCAACTATGGCTACACCTTC. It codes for CSAREATANYGYTF.

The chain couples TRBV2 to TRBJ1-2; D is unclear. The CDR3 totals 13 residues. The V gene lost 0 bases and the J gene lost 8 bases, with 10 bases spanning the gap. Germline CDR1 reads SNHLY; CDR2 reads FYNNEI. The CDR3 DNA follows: TGTGCCAGCAGTGAAGCTTCCTGGAGGGGCTACACCTTC. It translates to CASSEASWRGYTF. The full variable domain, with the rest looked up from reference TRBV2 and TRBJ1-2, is EPEVTQTPSHQVTQMGQEVILRCVPISNHLYFYWYRQILGQKVEFLVSFYNNEISEKSEIFDDQFSVERPDGSNFTLKIRSTKLEDSAMYFCASSEASWRGYTFGSGTRLTVV.

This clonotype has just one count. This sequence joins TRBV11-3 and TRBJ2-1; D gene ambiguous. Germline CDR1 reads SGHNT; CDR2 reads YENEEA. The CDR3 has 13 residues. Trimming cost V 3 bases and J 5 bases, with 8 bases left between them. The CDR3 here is CASSFRSHNEQFF. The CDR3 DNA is TGTGCCAGCAGCTTTCGAAGCCACAATGAGCAGTTCTTC.

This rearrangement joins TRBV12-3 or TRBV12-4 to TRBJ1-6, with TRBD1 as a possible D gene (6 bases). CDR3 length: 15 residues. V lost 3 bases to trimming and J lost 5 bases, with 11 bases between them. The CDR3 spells CASSFLQGDNSPLHF. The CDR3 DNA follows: TGTGCCAGCAGTTTTTTACAGGGTGATAATTCACCCCTCCACTTT.

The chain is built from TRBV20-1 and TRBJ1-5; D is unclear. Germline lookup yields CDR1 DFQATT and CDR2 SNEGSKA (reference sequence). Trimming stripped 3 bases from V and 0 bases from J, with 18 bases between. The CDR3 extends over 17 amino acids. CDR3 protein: CSASLEGGVNSNQPQHF. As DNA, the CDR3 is TGCAGTGCTAGCCTGGAGGGCGGGGTGAATAGCAATCAGCCCCAGCATTTT.

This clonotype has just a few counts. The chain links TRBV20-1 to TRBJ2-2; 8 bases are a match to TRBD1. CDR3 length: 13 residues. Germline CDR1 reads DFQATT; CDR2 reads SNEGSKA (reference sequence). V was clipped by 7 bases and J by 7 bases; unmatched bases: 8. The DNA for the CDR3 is TGCAGTGTAGTCAGGGGGCATGTCGGGGAGCTGTTTTTT. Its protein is CSVVRGHVGELFF.

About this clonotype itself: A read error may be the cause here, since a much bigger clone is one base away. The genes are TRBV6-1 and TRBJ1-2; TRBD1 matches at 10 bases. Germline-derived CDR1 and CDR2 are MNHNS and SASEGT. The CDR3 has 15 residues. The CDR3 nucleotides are TGTACCAGCAGTGGAAGACAGGGGGCGCCTTTCGGCTACACCTTC. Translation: CTSSGRQGAPFGYTF.

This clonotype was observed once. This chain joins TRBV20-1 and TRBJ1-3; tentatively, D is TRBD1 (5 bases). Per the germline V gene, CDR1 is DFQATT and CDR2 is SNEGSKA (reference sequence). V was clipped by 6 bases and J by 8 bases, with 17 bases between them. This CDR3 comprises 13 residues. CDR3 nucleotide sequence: TGCAGTGCCAGGGTGGGATGGTGGGACACCATATATTTT. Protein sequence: CSARVGWWDTIYF.

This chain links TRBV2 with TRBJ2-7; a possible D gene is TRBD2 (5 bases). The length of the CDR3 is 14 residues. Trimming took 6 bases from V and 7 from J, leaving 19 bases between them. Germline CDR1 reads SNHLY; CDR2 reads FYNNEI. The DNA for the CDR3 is TGTGCCAGCAGCGGGATTCATCGGGCATGGGAGCAGTACTTC. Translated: CASSGIHRAWEQYF.

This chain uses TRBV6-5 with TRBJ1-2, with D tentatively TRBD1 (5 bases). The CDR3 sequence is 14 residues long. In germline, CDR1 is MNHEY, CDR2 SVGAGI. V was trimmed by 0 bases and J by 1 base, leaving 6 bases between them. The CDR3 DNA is TGTGCCAGCAGTTACTCCGACAGTAACTATGGCTACACCTTC. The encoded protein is CASSYSDSNYGYTF.